The entry below describes one TCR beta chain. The data are from a study of blood T cell repertoires in COVID-19. Study details: COVID-19 samples from acute and convalescent phases originated in the United States, Italy and Spain. The cDNA or gDNA used as material had been derived from T cells, B-cell-depleted T cells, or PBMCs.

Original processing methods: Quantification of nucleated cells was approximated via reference gene primer amplification. Profiling relied on immunoSEQ multiplex PCR, and the TCRdb table lists in-frame clones only, not all of them. V, J and clone size are taken as reported in that table, and D and trimming were inferred from the DNA itself. Of about 480,000 clones listed, approximately 88% are singletons. CDR3 length equals 15 residues. The V gene's germline CDR1 is SGHTA and CDR2 FQGTGA. The V gene lost 2 bases and the J gene lost 6 bases, with 17 bases spanning the gap. Recruited during active infection, patients (from Seattle) were subsequently followed longitudinally.

The sequenced material came from peripheral blood. The chain recombines TRBV7-3 with TRBJ2-7, with D maybe TRBD2 (5 bases). The receptor's source is a woman aged 50 to 65 with COVID-19, enrolled during active disease. CDR3: CASSLGSGIPGEQYF. As DNA, the CDR3 is TGTGCCAGCAGCTTAGGATCGGGGATCCCGGGCGAGCAGTACTTC.